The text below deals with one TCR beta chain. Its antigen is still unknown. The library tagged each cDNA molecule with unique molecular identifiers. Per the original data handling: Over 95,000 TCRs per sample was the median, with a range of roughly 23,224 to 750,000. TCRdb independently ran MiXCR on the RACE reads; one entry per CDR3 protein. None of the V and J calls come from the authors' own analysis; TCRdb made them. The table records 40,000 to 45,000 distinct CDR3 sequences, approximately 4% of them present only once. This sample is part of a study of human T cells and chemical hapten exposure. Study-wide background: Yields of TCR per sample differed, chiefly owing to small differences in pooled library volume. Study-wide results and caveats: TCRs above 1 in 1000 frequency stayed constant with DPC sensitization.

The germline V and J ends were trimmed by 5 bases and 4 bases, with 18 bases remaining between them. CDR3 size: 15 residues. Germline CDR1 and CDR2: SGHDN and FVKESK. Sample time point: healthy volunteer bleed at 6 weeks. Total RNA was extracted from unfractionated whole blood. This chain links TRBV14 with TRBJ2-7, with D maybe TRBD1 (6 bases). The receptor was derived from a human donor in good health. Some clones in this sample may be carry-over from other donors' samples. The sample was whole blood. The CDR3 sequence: CASSSRDTKWYEQYF. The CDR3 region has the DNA TGTGCCAGCAGCTCTCGGGACACCAAATGGTACGAGCAGTACTTC.